The next 32 T cell receptor beta chains were all read from a single sample in a study of molecular identifiers for immune sequencing clone quantification. TCRdb fed the PCR reads into MiXCR, producing one record per CDR3 protein. The data show 8,800 or so distinct CDR3 sequences, with roughly 19% seen just once and under 1.5% held by the top ten. Sequencing used naive CD8+ T cells from blood, with Jurkat cell RNA spiked in. Subset indicated: FACS-sorted CD8+CD4-CCR7+CD45RA+ naive T cells. The receptors stem from a human donor in good health. Some libraries in this study had Jurkat cell RNA spiked in.

This clonotype was seen at least ten times. The J gene is TRBJ2-7, the V gene TRBV5-1, with TRBD1 matching over 9 bases. The CDR3 runs 16 residues. Trimming at V came to 3 bases and at J to 0 bases, leaving 7 bases not matched to a gene. Per germline, CDR1 SGHRS and CDR2 YFSETQ. CDR3 coding DNA: TGCGCCAGCAGCTCGGGACAGGGTTTGAGCTCCTACGAGCAGTACTTC. Amino acids: CASSSGQGLSSYEQYF.

This clonotype is medium-sized (0.01 to 0.1%) by share. CDR3 DNA sequence: TGCGCCAGCAGCCAAGATCTGACTAGCGGGAGTTACGAGCAGTACTTC. Translation: CASSQDLTSGSYEQYF. The chain links TRBV4-1 to TRBJ2-7; 12 bases align to TRBD2. Germline assignment: CDR1 MGHRA and CDR2 YSYEKL. After removal of 0 bases from V and 4 bases from J, the junction contained 4 bases not matched to a gene. The CDR3 extends over 16 amino acids.

This clonotype is medium-sized by share. The genes are TRBV12-3 or TRBV12-4 and TRBJ2-1, with 8 bases fitting TRBD1. V gave up 5 bases and J gave up 9 bases; unmatched junction bases: 21. This CDR3 has 18 residues. The CDR3 region is CASSRSPGQAQNFGEQFF. The CDR3, as DNA: TGTGCCAGCAGTCGCAGCCCGGGACAGGCACAAAATTTCGGTGAGCAGTTCTTC.

Relative to its sample, this clonotype is medium-sized. The chain links TRBV20-1 to TRBJ1-5, with D unclear. The germline gives CDR1 DFQATT, CDR2 SNEGSKA (reference sequence). The length of the CDR3 is 14 residues. Trimming stripped 0 bases from V and 6 bases from J, with 12 bases between. DNA for the CDR3: TGCAGTGCTAGAGATTCGGTAGGAGGTCAGCCCCAGCATTTT. Protein sequence: CSARDSVGGQPQHF.

Concerning this clonotype: At one boundary the junction diverges from the germline segment, which might be a read error. The chain links TRBV4-1 to TRBJ2-5; D gene unclear. Germline CDR1 is MGHRA and CDR2 is YSYEKL. The CDR3 sequence is 16 residues long. The CDR3 sequence is CASGQDALTRGETQYF. Written as DNA, the CDR3 is TGCGCCAGCGGCCAAGATGCCCTTACTCGCGGAGAGACCCAGTACTTC.

This clonotype was seen ten or more times. The chain carries TRBV7-9 and TRBJ1-4; D is uncertain. CDR3 length: 13 residues. Per germline, CDR1 SEHNR and CDR2 FQNEAQ (reference sequence). Trimming cost V 1 base and J 4 bases, with 4 bases left between them. This CDR3 is CASSLGHNEKLFF. For the CDR3, the DNA is TGTGCCAGCAGCTTAGGACATAATGAAAAACTGTTTTTT.

Relative to its sample, this clonotype is medium-sized. The V call is TRBV2, the J call TRBJ2-3, with no clear D. The CDR3 has 13 amino acids. Per the germline V gene, CDR1 is SNHLY and CDR2 is FYNNEI. Trimming took 10 bases from V and 5 from J, leaving 16 bases between them. As DNA, the CDR3 is TGTGCCACAAAGAGGCGCGTAAGAGATACGCAGTATTTT. Its translation is CATKRRVRDTQYF.

This clonotype has ten or more counts. V usage is TRBV7-9 and J usage is TRBJ2-5; 10 positions agree with TRBD2. Per germline, CDR1 SEHNR and CDR2 FQNEAQ (reference sequence). Trimming cost V 5 bases and J 0 bases; bases outside gene matches: 9. The CDR3 has 17 amino acids. CDR3 loop: CASSPRIAGGHQETQYF. For the CDR3, the DNA is TGTGCCAGCAGCCCGAGAATAGCGGGAGGTCACCAAGAGACCCAGTACTTC.

This clonotype showed up many times. The rearrangement links TRBV12-3 or TRBV12-4 to TRBJ1-5, with TRBD1 matching over 7 bases. This CDR3 is 15 amino acids long. The trim removed 6 bases at V and 0 bases at J, leaving 5 bases unmatched. This CDR3 is CASRRGQYSNQPQHF. For the CDR3, the DNA is TGTGCCAGCAGGCGGGGACAGTATAGCAATCAGCCCCAGCATTTT.

The chain recombines TRBV4-2 with TRBJ2-4; no clear D. The CDR3 length is 16 residues. From germline, CDR1 is LGHNA and CDR2 YNFKEQ. The V end was cut by 3 bases, the J end by 0 bases, with 12 bases between. CDR3 protein: CASSQGLAKAKNIQYF. The CDR3 coding sequence is TGTGCCAGCAGCCAGGGATTAGCTAAAGCCAAAAACATTCAGTACTTC.

The count of this clonotype is one. This chain links TRBV7-9 with TRBJ2-3, with TRBD2 as a possible D gene (5 bases). The V end was cut by 8 bases, the J end by 4 bases, with 22 bases between. Germline CDR1 SEHNR, CDR2 FQNEAQ (reference sequence). The CDR3 spans 16 residues. The CDR3 spells CASEYPWSHGADTQYF. The CDR3 DNA follows: TGTGCCAGCGAATACCCGTGGTCCCACGGGGCAGATACGCAGTATTTT.

Turning to this clonotype: As the CDR3 is not closed by the conserved phenylalanine or tryptophan, this likely results from a read error. This sequence joins TRBV6-1 and TRBJ2-7; 8 nucleotides align to TRBD2. V lost 6 bases and J lost 0; bases outside the gene matches: 10. The CDR3 extends over 16 amino acids. Germline V lookup: CDR1 MNHNS, CDR2 SASEGT. The CDR3 bases are TGTGCCAGCAGCGGCCTGACTAGCGCCAGCTCCTACGAGCAGTACCTC. Protein product: CASSGLTSASSYEQYL.

This clonotype came up many times. The chain combines TRBV27 with TRBJ2-7; 10 bases are a match to TRBD2. After removal of 2 bases from V and 9 bases from J, the junction contained 7 bases not matched to a gene. Germline V CDR1 and CDR2: MNHEY, SMNVEV (reference sequence). CDR3 length equals 14 residues. The CDR3 nucleotides read TGTGCCAGCAGTTTACGGCTAGCGGGAGAGGTGCAGTACTTC. This codes for CASSLRLAGEVQYF.

This clonotype was picked up many times. The chain joins TRBV2 to TRBJ1-1, with D unclear. The ends were cut back, 6 bases at V and 0 bases at J, with 11 bases in the middle. CDR3 size: 14 residues. The germline V gene has CDR1 SNHLY and CDR2 FYNNEI. This CDR3 is CASSLTPLNTEAFF. The CDR3 DNA reads TGTGCCAGCAGCCTGACCCCTTTGAACACTGAAGCTTTCTTT.

This clonotype is medium-sized. The V and J genes are TRBV7-9 and TRBJ2-3; possible D gene TRBD1, 6 bases. V shed 6 bases and J shed 2 bases, with 9 bases lying between them. The CDR3 consists of 13 residues. CDR1 SEHNR and CDR2 FQNEAQ come from the germline V gene (reference sequence). CDR3 residues: CASSRDNTDTQYF. The CDR3 DNA is TGTGCCAGCAGTCGGGACAACACAGATACGCAGTATTTT.

This clonotype is labeled as medium-sized. V gene TRBV9 combines with J gene TRBJ2-3, with D tentatively TRBD1 (5 bases). V lost 4 bases, J lost 6 bases, and 24 bases lay in between. CDR3 length: 17 residues. CDR1 is SGDLS and CDR2 is YYNGEE in the germline V gene. In DNA form, the CDR3 reads TGTGCCAGCAGCCCCCCATACCGGGCTCCATCAGGGGATACGCAGTATTTT. It yields the protein CASSPPYRAPSGDTQYF.

Judged by abundance, this clonotype is medium-sized (0.01 to 0.1%). The chain uses TRBV15 and TRBJ2-2, with 10 positions matching TRBD2. Germline lookup yields CDR1 LNHNV and CDR2 YYDKDF (reference sequence). The CDR3 consists of 17 residues. Trimming removed 4 bases from V and 5 bases from J; junction bases left unmatched: 10. The CDR3 protein is CATSTSGLAVGTGELFF. In nucleotides, the CDR3 is TGTGCCACCAGCACGAGCGGACTAGCGGTGGGAACCGGGGAGCTGTTTTTT.

Sample share makes this clonotype medium-sized (0.01 to 0.1%). The chain is built from TRBV19 and TRBJ2-3; D unresolved. The V and J ends lost 4 bases and 4 bases respectively, with 9 bases between them. Germline assignment: CDR1 LNHDA and CDR2 SQIVND (reference sequence). The CDR3 is 13 amino acids. The CDR3 DNA follows: TGTGCCAGTAGTACCCTATCGTCAGATACGCAGTATTTT. This codes for CASSTLSSDTQYF.

This clonotype is medium-sized in the sample. This rearrangement joins TRBV19 to TRBJ2-3, with D possibly matching TRBD1 (6 bases). This CDR3 region has 14 residues. Germline loops: CDR1 LNHDA, CDR2 SQIVND (reference sequence). V lost 4 bases to trimming and J lost 3 bases, with 11 bases between them. In DNA form, the CDR3 reads TGTGCCAGTAGTACCAGGGGTCTAACAGATACGCAGTATTTT. Translating gives CASSTRGLTDTQYF.

Comment on this clonotype: One end of the junction does not line up with germline, which may come from a read error. The chain carries TRBV28 and TRBJ2-3, with 8 nucleotides matching TRBD1. CDR1 is MDHEN, CDR2 SYDVKM, per germline. The CDR3 covers 16 residues. In DNA form, the CDR3 reads TGTGCCAGCGGTCCCCGGACAGGGATAAGCACAAATACGCAGTATTTT. Protein sequence: CASGPRTGISTNTQYF.

This clonotype showed up just once. V gene TRBV6-5 combines with J gene TRBJ2-1; 7 positions match TRBD2. CDR3 length equals 13 residues. V shed 8 bases, J shed 7 bases, and the junction held 8 bases outside the gene matches. The V gene's germline CDR1 is MNHEY and CDR2 SVGAGI. The DNA of the CDR3 is TGTGCCAGCTCTCCGCGGCGGGAGAATGAGCAGTTCTTC. Protein: CASSPRRENEQFF.

At least ten counts were recorded for this clonotype. The chain links TRBV7-2 to TRBJ2-2; no clear D. Trimming removed 7 bases from V and 0 bases from J, with 12 bases in between. The CDR3 runs to 15 residues. CDR1 is SGHTA, CDR2 FQGNSA, per germline. The CDR3 protein is CASTAATSNTGELFF. The CDR3 bases are TGTGCCAGCACCGCGGCAACATCGAACACCGGGGAGCTGTTTTTT.

Sample share makes this clonotype medium-sized. The chain links TRBV6-2 or TRBV6-3 to TRBJ2-7, with 9 bases fitting TRBD1. This CDR3 contains 14 residues. V shed 8 bases and J 3 bases; nucleotides not matched to a gene: 8. Per the germline V gene, CDR1 is MNHEY and CDR2 is SVGEGT. Written as DNA, the CDR3 is TGTGCCAGCCTCGGCTCGACAGGGGGCTACGAGCAGTACTTC. It is translated as CASLGSTGGYEQYF.

This clonotype was detected many times. This rearrangement joins TRBV21-1 to TRBJ2-3; TRBD2 is taken as the D call from the table, unchecked against the DNA. TRBV21-1 corresponds to a pseudogene. This CDR3 has 17 amino acids. The CDR3, as DNA: TGTGCCAGCAGCTCAACGTTAAGGGAGGGGAGCACAGATACGCAGTATTTT. Translated: CASSSTLREGSTDTQYF.

The chain is built from TRBV5-1 and TRBJ2-5; TRBD2 aligns across 9 bases. This CDR3 region has 17 residues. The germline gives CDR1 SGHRS, CDR2 YFSETQ. V was pared by 5 bases and J by 4 bases, with 15 bases of the junction left unmatched. The CDR3 nucleotides read TGCGCCAGCAGATCCACCCTTGCGGGGGGGGACCGAGAGACCCAGTACTTC. It yields the protein CASRSTLAGGDRETQYF.

This clonotype was observed many times. The chain combines TRBV7-9 with TRBJ2-1; no reliable D call. The CDR3 is 16 residues long. Trimming pared 7 bases from V and 0 bases from J, leaving 16 bases between. Germline lookup yields CDR1 SEHNR and CDR2 FQNEAQ (reference sequence). The CDR3 loop reads CASTLPDGNSYNEQFF. The CDR3 DNA is TGTGCCAGCACCCTCCCGGATGGTAACTCCTACAATGAGCAGTTCTTC.

In its sample, this clonotype was seen many times. V and J are TRBV2 and TRBJ2-7, with 13 bases aligning to TRBD2. In germline, CDR1 is SNHLY, CDR2 FYNNEI. CDR3 length: 15 amino acids. Trimming at V came to 6 bases and at J to 1 base, leaving 3 bases not matched to a gene. CDR3 protein: CASSRTSGGSYEQYF. The CDR3 DNA sequence: TGTGCCAGCAGCCGGACTAGCGGGGGTTCCTACGAGCAGTACTTC.

This clonotype is judged medium-sized. This sequence joins TRBV19 and TRBJ2-3; D is unresolved. The CDR3 contains 12 residues. Germline loops: CDR1 LNHDA, CDR2 SQIVND (reference sequence). The ends were cut back, 10 bases at V and 0 bases at J, with 8 bases in the middle. This CDR3 is CATETSTDTQYF. The CDR3 region has the DNA TGTGCCACTGAGACTAGCACAGATACGCAGTATTTT.

In this sample, this clonotype is medium-sized. This chain connects TRBV12-3 or TRBV12-4 to TRBJ2-3; 9 bases fit TRBD2. J gave up 2 bases and V 6 bases, and 9 bases lay outside the gene matches. The CDR3 has 16 residues. In nucleotides, the CDR3 is TGTGCCAGCAGCTCTCCGGGACTAGCCTTCACAGATACGCAGTATTTT. The encoded protein is CASSSPGLAFTDTQYF.

In its sample, this clonotype was seen many times. The chain recombines TRBV2 with TRBJ2-5; the D gene is possibly TRBD1 (6 bases). The V end was cut by 1 base, the J end by 2 bases, with 11 bases between. The germline V gene encodes CDR1 SNHLY and CDR2 FYNNEI. This CDR3 is 15 amino acids long. The CDR3 nucleotides read TGTGCCAGCAGTGAAGGGACAGAAACTCAAGAGACCCAGTACTTC. Encoded protein: CASSEGTETQETQYF.

The chain is built from TRBV6-1 and TRBJ1-5; 7 nucleotides match TRBD1. Germline CDR1 and CDR2: MNHNS and SASEGT. The CDR3 extends over 14 amino acids. V dropped 1 base and J dropped 7; count of bases not matched to a gene: 4. The CDR3 is CASSEGQGHQPQHF. The CDR3 DNA follows: TGTGCCAGCAGTGAAGGACAGGGCCACCAGCCCCAGCATTTT.

This clonotype is categorized as medium-sized. This chain links TRBV6-6 with TRBJ2-7; 7 bases line up with TRBD2. The CDR3 contains 12 residues. Per the germline V gene, CDR1 is MNHNY and CDR2 is SVGAGI (reference sequence). Trimming at V came to 7 bases and at J to 4 bases, leaving 4 bases not matched to a gene. The CDR3 nucleotides read TGTGCCAGCACCCACGGGGGGTACGAGCAGTACTTC. It specifies CASTHGGYEQYF.